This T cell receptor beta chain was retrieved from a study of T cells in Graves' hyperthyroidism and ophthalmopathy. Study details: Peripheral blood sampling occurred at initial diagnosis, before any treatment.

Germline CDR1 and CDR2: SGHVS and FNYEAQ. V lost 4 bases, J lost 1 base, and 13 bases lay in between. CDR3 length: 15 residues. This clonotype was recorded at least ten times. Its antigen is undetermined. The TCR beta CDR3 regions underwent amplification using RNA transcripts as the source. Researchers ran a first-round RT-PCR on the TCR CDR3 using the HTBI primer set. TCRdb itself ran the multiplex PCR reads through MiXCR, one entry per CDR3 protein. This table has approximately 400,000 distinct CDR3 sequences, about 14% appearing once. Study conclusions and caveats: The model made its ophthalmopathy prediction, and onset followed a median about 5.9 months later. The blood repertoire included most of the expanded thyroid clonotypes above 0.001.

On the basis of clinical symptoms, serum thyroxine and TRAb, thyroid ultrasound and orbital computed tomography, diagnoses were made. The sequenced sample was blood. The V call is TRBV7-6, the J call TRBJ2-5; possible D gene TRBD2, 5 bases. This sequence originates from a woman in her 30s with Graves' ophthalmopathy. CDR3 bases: TGTGCCAGCAGCTCCCGGCCAGCGGTCCAAGAGACCCAGTACTTC. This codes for CASSSRPAVQETQYF.